The present T cell receptor (beta chain) was sequenced within a study of vaccination and CD4 T cells after COVID-19. Whole-study context: Sampling post-COVID took place a median around 100 days after diagnosis (range 35 to 161). At a median around 72 days (range 14 to 241) after dose two, post-vaccine samples were obtained.

The assay that was used to sequence DNA from cultured CD4+ T cells was the Oncomine TCR Beta short-read assay. TCRdb reprocessed the PCR reads with MiXCR, giving one entry per CDR3 protein. The sample comprises 9,000 to 15,000 distinct CDR3 sequences, over 60% of which are singletons, and approximately 24% rests with the top ten. A word on this clonotype: Its specificity is unknown.

The V and J ends lost 5 bases and 5 bases, in that order; junction bases with no gene match: 11. The CDR3 loop spans 17 amino acids. Germline CDR1 and CDR2: MNHEY and SVGEGT. Treatment denoted: approximately 9-day PBMC culture with coronavirus spike peptide pools or control peptides (ViraFEST assay). ViraFEST used peptide pools to expand antigen-specific T cells before TCR sequencing. The rearrangement links TRBV6-2 or TRBV6-3 to TRBJ2-5; 13 nucleotides line up with TRBD2. This sequence was found in a human donor who had recovered from COVID-19. Sequenced: CD4+ T cells from blood, cultured in vitro. The CDR3 DNA reads TGTGCCAGCAGTAACCCTCAACTAGCGGGAGGGAGGGAGACCCAGTACTTC. Translating gives CASSNPQLAGGRETQYF.